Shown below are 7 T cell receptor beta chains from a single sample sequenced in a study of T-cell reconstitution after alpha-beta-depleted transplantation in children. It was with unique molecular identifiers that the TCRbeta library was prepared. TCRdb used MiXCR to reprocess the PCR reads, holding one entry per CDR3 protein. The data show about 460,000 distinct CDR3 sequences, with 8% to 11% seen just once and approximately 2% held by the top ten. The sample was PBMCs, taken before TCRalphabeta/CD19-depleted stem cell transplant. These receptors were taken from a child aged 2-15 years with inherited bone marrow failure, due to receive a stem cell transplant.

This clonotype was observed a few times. The CDR3 is CASSPGDFRPYTF. The CDR3 DNA reads as TGTGCCAGCAGCCCAGGGGACTTCCGACCCTACACCTTC. The V gene is TRBV7-9, the J gene TRBJ1-2; D is possibly TRBD1 (6 bases). The CDR3 loop spans 13 amino acids. From germline, CDR1 is SEHNR and CDR2 FQNEAQ (reference sequence). V was cut by 5 bases and J by 10 bases, with 17 bases left in between.

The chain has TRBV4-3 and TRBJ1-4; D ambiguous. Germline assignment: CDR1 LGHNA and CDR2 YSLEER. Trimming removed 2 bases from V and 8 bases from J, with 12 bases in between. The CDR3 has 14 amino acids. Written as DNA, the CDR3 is TGCGCCAGCAGCCAAAAGAGAGGGAGGGAAAAACTGTTTTTT. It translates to CASSQKRGREKLFF.

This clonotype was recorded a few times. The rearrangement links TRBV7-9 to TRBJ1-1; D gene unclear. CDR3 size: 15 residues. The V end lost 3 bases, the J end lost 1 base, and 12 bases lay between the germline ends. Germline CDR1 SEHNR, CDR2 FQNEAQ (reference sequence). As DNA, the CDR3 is TGTGCCAGCAGCTTCGGGATCGGGAGGAACACTGAAGCTTTCTTT. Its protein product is CASSFGIGRNTEAFF.

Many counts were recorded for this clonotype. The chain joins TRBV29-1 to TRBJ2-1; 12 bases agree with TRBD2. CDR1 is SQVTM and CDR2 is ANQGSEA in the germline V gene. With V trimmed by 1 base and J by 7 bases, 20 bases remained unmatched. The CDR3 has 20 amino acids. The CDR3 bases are TGCAGCGTTGAAGGAATCGGCCCTAGCGGGAGGGCCTCTATGATTAATGAGCAGTTCTTC. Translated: CSVEGIGPSGRASMINEQFF.

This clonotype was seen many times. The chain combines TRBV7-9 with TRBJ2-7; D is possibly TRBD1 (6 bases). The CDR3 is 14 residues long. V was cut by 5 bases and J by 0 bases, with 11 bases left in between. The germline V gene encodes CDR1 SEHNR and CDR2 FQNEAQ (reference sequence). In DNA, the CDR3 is TGTGCCAGCAGCGGACAGCCGAGCTCCTACGAGCAGTACTTC. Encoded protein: CASSGQPSSYEQYF.

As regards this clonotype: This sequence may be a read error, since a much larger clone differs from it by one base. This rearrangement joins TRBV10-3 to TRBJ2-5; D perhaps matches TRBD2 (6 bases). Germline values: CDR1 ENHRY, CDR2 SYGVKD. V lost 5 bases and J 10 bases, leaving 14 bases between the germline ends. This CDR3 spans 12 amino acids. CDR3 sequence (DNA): TGTGCCATCAGTCCCTGCGGGGTGGACCAGTACTTC. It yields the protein CAISPCGVDQYF.

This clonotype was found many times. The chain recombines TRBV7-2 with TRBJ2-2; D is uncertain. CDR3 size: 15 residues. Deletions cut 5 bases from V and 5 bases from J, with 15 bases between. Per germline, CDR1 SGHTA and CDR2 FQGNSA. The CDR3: CASSIVGLPTGELFF. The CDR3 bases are TGTGCCAGCAGCATAGTGGGCCTCCCTACCGGGGAGCTGTTTTTT.